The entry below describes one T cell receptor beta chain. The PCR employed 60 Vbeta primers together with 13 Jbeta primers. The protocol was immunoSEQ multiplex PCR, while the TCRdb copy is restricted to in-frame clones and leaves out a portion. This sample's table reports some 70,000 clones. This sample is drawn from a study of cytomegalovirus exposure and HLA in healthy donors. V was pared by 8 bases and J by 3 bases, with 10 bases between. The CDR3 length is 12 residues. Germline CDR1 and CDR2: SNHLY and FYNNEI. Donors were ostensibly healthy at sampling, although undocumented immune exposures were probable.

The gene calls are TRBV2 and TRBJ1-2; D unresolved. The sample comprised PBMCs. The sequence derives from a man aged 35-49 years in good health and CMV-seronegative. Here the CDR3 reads CASSTGDYGYTF. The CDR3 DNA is TGTGCCAGCTCGACGGGAGACTATGGCTACACCTTC.